This T cell receptor beta chain was observed in a study of identical twins. Study-wide results and caveats: Sharing of beta out-of-frame sequences by twins showed a weaker excess. An excess of low generation probability was shown by twin-shared out-of-frame alpha sequences. Carriage of fewer insertions was seen in abundant cord blood beta clonotypes, whereas memory repertoires showed none.

In its sample, this clonotype was seen many times. As yet, its antigen is unknown. cDNA carried unique molecular identifiers, and a universal primer site was added by template switching. MiXCR was run by TCRdb on the 5' RACE reads, yielding one entry per CDR3 protein. The repertoire holds roughly 710,000 distinct CDR3 sequences, with approximately 6% as singletons. The sample taken for sequencing was naive T cells sorted from blood. The TCR originated in a young man in good health.

CDR3 region: CASSVRAGTGELFF. CDR3 DNA sequence: TGTGCCAGCAGCGTCCGAGCGGGAACCGGGGAGCTGTTTTTT. The chain combines TRBV9 with TRBJ2-2; 7 nucleotides align to TRBD2. Germline trimming cut 2 bases from V and 5 bases from J; bases unmatched to any gene: 3. Germline lookup yields CDR1 SGDLS and CDR2 YYNGEE. This CDR3 is 14 amino acids long.